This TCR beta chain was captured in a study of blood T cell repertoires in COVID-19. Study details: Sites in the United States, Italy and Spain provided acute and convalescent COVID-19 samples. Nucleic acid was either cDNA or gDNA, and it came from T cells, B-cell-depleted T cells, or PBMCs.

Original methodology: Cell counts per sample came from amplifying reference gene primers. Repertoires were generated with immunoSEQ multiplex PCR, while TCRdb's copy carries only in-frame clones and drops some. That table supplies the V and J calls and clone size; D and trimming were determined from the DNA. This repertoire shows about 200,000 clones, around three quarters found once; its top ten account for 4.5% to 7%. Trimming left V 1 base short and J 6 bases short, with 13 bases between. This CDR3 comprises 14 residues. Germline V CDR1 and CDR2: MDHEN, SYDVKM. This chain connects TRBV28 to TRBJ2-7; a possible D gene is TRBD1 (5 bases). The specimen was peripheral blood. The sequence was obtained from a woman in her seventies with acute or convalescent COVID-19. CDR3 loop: CASSLSGRALEQYF. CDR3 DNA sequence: TGTGCCAGCAGTTTATCGGGCAGGGCTCTCGAGCAGTACTTC.